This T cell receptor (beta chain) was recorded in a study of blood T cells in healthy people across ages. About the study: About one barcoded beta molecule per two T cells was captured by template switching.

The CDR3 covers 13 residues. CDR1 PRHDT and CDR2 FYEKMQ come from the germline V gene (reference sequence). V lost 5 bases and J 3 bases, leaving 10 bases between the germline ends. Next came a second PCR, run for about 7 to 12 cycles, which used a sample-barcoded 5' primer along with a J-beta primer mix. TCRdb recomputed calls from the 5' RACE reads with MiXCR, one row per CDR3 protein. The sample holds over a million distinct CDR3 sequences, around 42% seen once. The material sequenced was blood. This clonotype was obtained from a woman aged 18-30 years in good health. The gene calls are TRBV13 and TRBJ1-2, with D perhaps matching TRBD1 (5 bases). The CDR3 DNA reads TGTGCCAGCAGCCTTAGACAGTACTATGGCTACACCTTC. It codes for CASSLRQYYGYTF.